Following are 30 T cell receptor beta chains from one sample sequenced in a study of monozygotic twins with inflammatory bowel disease. After re-calling the 5' RACE reads, TCRdb lists one entry per CDR3 protein, DNA absent. Across 170,000 or so distinct CDR3 sequences, the top ten clones capture around 6.8% of the sample. Sequencing input: blood. These receptors came from a human donor with ulcerative colitis or Crohn's disease, or a healthy co-twin of an affected twin (not recorded which).

V and J are TRBV11-1 and TRBJ2-6; TCRdb selects TRBD1, and the lack of DNA leaves this call unchecked. This CDR3 contains 18 residues. Germline CDR1 reads SGHAT; CDR2 reads FQDESV (reference sequence). The CDR3: CASSLSIGLGAGANVLTF.

V gene TRBV28 combines with J gene TRBJ2-7. The germline CDR1 and CDR2 sequences are MDHEN and SYDVKM. The CDR3 has 11 amino acids. Here the CDR3 reads CASTWGYEQYF.

V and J are TRBV11-2 and TRBJ2-1; TCRdb names TRBD2, which stays unverified in the absence of DNA. The CDR3 spans 18 residues. CDR1 is SGHAT and CDR2 is FQNNGV in the germline V gene. This CDR3 is CASSLDRMWTSGGFEQFF.

The V call is TRBV11-2, the J call TRBJ2-1; TCRdb gives TRBD1 as the D gene, but with no DNA this cannot be confirmed. This CDR3 contains 15 residues. The germline V gene encodes CDR1 SGHAT and CDR2 FQNNGV. CDR3 residues: CASSHTAGVRNEQFF. Full variable domain (rest looked up from reference TRBV11-2 and TRBJ2-1): EAGVAQSPRYKIIEKRQSVAFWCNPISGHATLYWYQQILGQGPKLLIQFQNNGVVDDSQLPKDRFSAERLKGVDSTLKIQPAKLEDSAVYLCASSHTAGVRNEQFFGPGTRLTVL.

This chain uses TRBV7-8 with TRBJ1-1. The CDR3 consists of 18 residues. Germline CDR1 is SGHVS and CDR2 is FQNEAQ. The CDR3 protein is CASSFRTRQVESNTEAFF.

The J gene is TRBJ2-1, the V gene TRBV5-1; TCRdb calls TRBD2, which cannot be checked without DNA. CDR1 and CDR2 (germline): SGHRS, YFSETQ. The CDR3 is 18 residues long. CDR3 region: CASSFGLAGGRTYNEQFF. Filled out from reference TRBV5-1 and TRBJ2-1, the complete variable domain reads KAGVTQTPRYLIKTRGQQVTLSCSPISGHRSVSWYQQTPGQGLQFLFEYFSETQRNKGNFPGRFSGRQFSNSRSEMNVSTLELGDSALYLCASSFGLAGGRTYNEQFFGPGTRLTVL.

V is TRBV6-5 and J is TRBJ1-6. Germline values: CDR1 MNHEY, CDR2 SVGAGI. CDR3 size: 17 residues. The CDR3 loop is CASSTAGTPTSNSPLHF.

The chain has TRBV5-1 and TRBJ2-2; with no DNA, the TCRdb D assignment of TRBD1 cannot be verified. Germline-derived CDR1 and CDR2 are SGHRS and YFSETQ. This CDR3 comprises 15 residues. The CDR3 sequence: CASSQGAHLGGELFF.

V is TRBV3-1 and J is TRBJ1-2. Germline assignment: CDR1 LGHDT and CDR2 YNNKEL (reference sequence). This CDR3 has 12 residues. CDR3 loop: CASSQGSPVYTF.

The rearrangement links TRBV11-3 to TRBJ2-3; TCRdb outputs TRBD2, but without DNA this stays unchecked. Germline V gene sequence: CDR1 SGHNT, CDR2 YENEEA. The CDR3 consists of 15 residues. CDR3 region: CASSQWTSGDDTQYF.

The rearrangement joins TRBV20-1 to TRBJ1-5. Germline V gives CDR1 DFQATT, CDR2 SNEGSKA (reference sequence). This CDR3 region has 13 residues. CDR3 protein: CSASDYSNQPQHF.

V usage is TRBV7-2 and J usage is TRBJ2-2; TCRdb picks TRBD1, but there is no DNA to check that call. This CDR3 comprises 15 residues. Germline assignment: CDR1 SGHTA and CDR2 FQGNSA. CDR3 sequence: CASSLDGGTSGELFF.

V usage is TRBV24-1 and J usage is TRBJ1-2; TCRdb returns TRBD1, unconfirmable since there is no DNA. The germline gives CDR1 KGHDR, CDR2 SFDVKD. This CDR3 is 17 amino acids long. This CDR3 reads CATSDPYTGTGGYGYTF.

The CDR3 sequence is CASSISGANTGELFF. The chain is built from TRBV19 and TRBJ2-2. Germline CDR1 reads LNHDA; CDR2 reads SQIVND (reference sequence). CDR3 length: 15 amino acids.

The chain carries TRBV12-3 or TRBV12-4 and TRBJ1-1; the TCRdb call, TRBD1, lacks DNA for checking. This CDR3 contains 15 residues. CDR3 in amino acids: CASSLAIRGDTEAFF.

V usage is TRBV4-3 and J usage is TRBJ1-4; TCRdb selects TRBD1, and the lack of DNA leaves this call unchecked. The CDR3 is 15 amino acids. The germline V gene encodes CDR1 LGHNA and CDR2 YSLEER. CDR3 region: CASSQGAGGSEKLFF.

The chain employs TRBV15 and TRBJ1-4. Germline CDR1 is LNHNV and CDR2 is YYDKDF (reference sequence). The CDR3 is made up of 15 amino acids. The CDR3: CATSLPIRGLVKLFF.

The chain joins TRBV29-1 to TRBJ2-3; no DNA is available, so the TRBD2 call from TCRdb remains unchecked. CDR1 SQVTM and CDR2 ANQGSEA come from the germline V gene. The CDR3 runs to 14 residues. This CDR3 is CSVVAGGPGNTQYF.

The rearrangement links TRBV7-2 to TRBJ2-7; TCRdb names TRBD1, which stays unverified in the absence of DNA. The germline CDR1 and CDR2 sequences are SGHTA and FQGNSA. The CDR3 spans 15 residues. Here the CDR3 reads CASSLVGGLGYEQYF.

This chain uses TRBV2 with TRBJ1-2; there is no DNA to check the TCRdb D call of TRBD1. The CDR3 is 14 residues long. The germline gives CDR1 SNHLY, CDR2 FYNNEI. CDR3: CASSEMAAPVGYTF.

J is TRBJ1-1 and V is TRBV12-3 or TRBV12-4. The CDR3 has 14 amino acids. CDR3 sequence reads: CASSSWAGNTEAFF.

The genes are TRBV4-2 and TRBJ1-1; the D call of TRBD1 rests on TCRdb alone, since no DNA is present to check it. The germline gives CDR1 LGHNA, CDR2 YNFKEQ. The CDR3 runs 14 residues. CDR3 loop: CASSGWTTNTEAFF.

V gene TRBV4-2 combines with J gene TRBJ2-3; TCRdb returns TRBD1, unconfirmable since there is no DNA. The CDR3 extends over 16 amino acids. Germline V gene data show CDR1 as LGHNA and CDR2 as YNFKEQ. This CDR3 is CASSQLRDFGTDTQYF.

CDR3 region: CASPDREDYGYTF. The V gene is TRBV7-9, the J gene TRBJ1-2; lacking DNA, the TRBD1 call made by TCRdb goes unchecked. CDR3 size: 13 residues. Germline CDR1 reads SEHNR; CDR2 reads FQNEAQ (reference sequence). Based on the CDR3 plus reference TRBV7-9 and TRBJ1-2, the full variable domain is DTGVSQNPRHKITKRGQNVTFRCDPISEHNRLYWYRQTLGQGPEFLTYFQNEAQLEKSRLLSDRFSAERPKGSFSTLEIQRTEQGDSAMYLCASPDREDYGYTFGSGTRLTVV.

The rearrangement uses TRBV19 and TRBJ1-1. The germline CDR1 and CDR2 sequences are LNHDA and SQIVND (reference sequence). This CDR3 is 13 amino acids long. The CDR3 loop reads CASILEHSAEAFF.

The V and J genes are TRBV5-1 and TRBJ2-2; the TRBD1 assignment by TCRdb is unverifiable without DNA. CDR1 is SGHRS and CDR2 is YFSETQ in the germline V gene. The CDR3 is 13 amino acids. The chain's CDR3 is CASSPGDGGELFF. The whole variable domain, filled in from reference TRBV5-1 and TRBJ2-2, reads KAGVTQTPRYLIKTRGQQVTLSCSPISGHRSVSWYQQTPGQGLQFLFEYFSETQRNKGNFPGRFSGRQFSNSRSEMNVSTLELGDSALYLCASSPGDGGELFFGEGSRLTVL.

The rearrangement links TRBV20-1 to TRBJ2-3; TCRdb proposes TRBD2, but this gene call is untestable without DNA. This CDR3 is built from 13 residues. Germline CDR1 is DFQATT and CDR2 is SNEGSKA (reference sequence). The CDR3 loop reads CSARTPPTDTQYF.

The chain uses TRBV27 and TRBJ2-1; TCRdb names TRBD1, which stays unverified in the absence of DNA. The CDR3 has 13 residues. Germline V lookup: CDR1 MNHEY, CDR2 SMNVEV (reference sequence). The CDR3 sequence: CASNGQGGNEQFF.

The chain joins TRBV3-1 to TRBJ1-5; the TCRdb D gene call, TRBD1, has no DNA to confirm it. The CDR3 is 16 residues long. CDR1 and CDR2 from the germline V gene are LGHDT and YNNKEL (reference sequence). CDR3 amino acids: CASSQDQGKGNQPQHF.

The rearrangement uses TRBV28 and TRBJ1-1. Germline V gene lookup returns CDR1 MDHEN and CDR2 SYDVKM. CDR3 length: 15 residues. The CDR3 loop is CASSLGGNMNTEAFF.